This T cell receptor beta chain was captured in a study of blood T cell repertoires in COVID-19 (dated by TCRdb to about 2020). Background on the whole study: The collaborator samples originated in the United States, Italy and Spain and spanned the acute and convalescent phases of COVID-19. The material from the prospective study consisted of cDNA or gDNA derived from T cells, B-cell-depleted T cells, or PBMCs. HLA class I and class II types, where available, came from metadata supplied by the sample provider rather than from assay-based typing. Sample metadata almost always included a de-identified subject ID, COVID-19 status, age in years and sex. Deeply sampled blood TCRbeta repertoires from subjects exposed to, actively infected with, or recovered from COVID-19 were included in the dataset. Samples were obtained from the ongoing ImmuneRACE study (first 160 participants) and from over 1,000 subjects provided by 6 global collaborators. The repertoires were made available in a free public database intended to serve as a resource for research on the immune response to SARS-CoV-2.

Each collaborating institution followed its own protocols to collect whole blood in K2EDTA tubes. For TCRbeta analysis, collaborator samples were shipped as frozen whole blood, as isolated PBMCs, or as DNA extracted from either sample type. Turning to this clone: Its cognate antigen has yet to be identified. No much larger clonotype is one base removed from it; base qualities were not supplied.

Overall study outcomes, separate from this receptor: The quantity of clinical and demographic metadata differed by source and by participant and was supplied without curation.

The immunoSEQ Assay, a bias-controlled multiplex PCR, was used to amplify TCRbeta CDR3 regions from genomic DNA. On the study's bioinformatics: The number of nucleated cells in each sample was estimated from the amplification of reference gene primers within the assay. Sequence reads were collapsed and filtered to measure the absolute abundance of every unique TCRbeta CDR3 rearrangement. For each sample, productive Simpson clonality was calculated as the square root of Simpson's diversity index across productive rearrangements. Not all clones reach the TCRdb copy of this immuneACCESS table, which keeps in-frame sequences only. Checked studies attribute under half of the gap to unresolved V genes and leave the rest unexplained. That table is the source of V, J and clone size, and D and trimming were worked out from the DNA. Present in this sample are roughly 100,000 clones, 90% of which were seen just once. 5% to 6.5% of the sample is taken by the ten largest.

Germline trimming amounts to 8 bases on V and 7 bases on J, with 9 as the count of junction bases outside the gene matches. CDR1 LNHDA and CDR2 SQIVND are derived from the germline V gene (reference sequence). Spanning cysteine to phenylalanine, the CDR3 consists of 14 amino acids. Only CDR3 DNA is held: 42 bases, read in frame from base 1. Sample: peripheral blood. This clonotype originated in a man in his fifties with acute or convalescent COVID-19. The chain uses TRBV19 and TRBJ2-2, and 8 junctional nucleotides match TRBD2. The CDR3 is CASQPGLGFGELFF. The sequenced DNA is TGTGCCAGTCAACCGGGACTAGGGTTCGGGGAGCTGTTTTTT.